Following are 20 T cell receptor beta chains from one sample sequenced in a study of Ad26.COV2.S vaccination and SARS-CoV-2 variants listed by TCRdb under 2021. In the paper's terms, the treatment or condition label means: about 20 received Ad26.COV2.S at low or high dose, single or two shots; a few received placebo; per-sample allocation not given. For vaccine and placebo recipients, repertoires were sequenced using samples collected on day 63 after the first injection. The receptor library was made with the immunoSEQ multiplex PCR assay. Drawn from immuneACCESS, this table holds only the in-frame rearrangements with V and J called that TCRdb kept. Clones are partly lost; checked studies trace under half to an unresolved V gene and leave the rest unexplained. This sample lists about 350,000 clones; around nine tenths were detected once. 3.4% of the sample goes to the ten largest clones. The material sequenced was peripheral blood, taken in a trial of Ad26.COV2.S vaccine versus placebo. The receptors were gathered from a person aged 18 to 59 who received the Ad26.COV2.S COVID-19 vaccine or a placebo.

This clone was seen just once. The chain recombines TRBV9 with TRBJ1-2; TRBD1 matches 8 bases. This CDR3 comprises 14 residues. Looked up from germline, CDR1 is SGDLS and CDR2 is YYNGEE. V shed 4 bases and J 2 bases; nucleotides not matched to a gene: 4. This CDR3 reads CASSSGQENYGYTF. Here the CDR3 DNA reads TGTGCCAGCAGCTCGGGACAGGAGAACTATGGCTACACCTTC.

DNA for the CDR3: TGTGCCAGCAGCCCTAGCGGGGGGGGAGAGACCCAGTACTTC. Amino acids: CASSPSGGGETQYF. The chain recombines TRBV4-2 with TRBJ2-5; 12 positions match TRBD2. Trimming took 4 bases from V and 4 from J; bases not matched to a gene: 1. The CDR3 consists of 14 residues. The V gene's germline CDR1 is LGHNA and CDR2 YNFKEQ.

This chain joins TRBV13 and TRBJ1-1; weak D call: TRBD1 (5 bases). The CDR3 consists of 14 residues. Trimming cost V 2 bases and J 8 bases, with 15 bases left between them. From germline, CDR1 is PRHDT and CDR2 FYEKMQ (reference sequence). The CDR3 spells CASSLRIGREEAFF. The CDR3 nucleotides read TGTGCCAGCAGCTTAAGGATCGGCAGGGAGGAAGCTTTCTTT.

J is TRBJ2-7 and V is TRBV30; D could derive from TRBD1 or TRBD2 (6 bases each). The CDR3 sequence is 12 residues long. In germline, CDR1 is GTSNPN, CDR2 SVGIG (reference sequence). V was clipped by 4 bases and J by 4 bases, with 11 bases between them. CDR3 amino acids: CAWNRAGYEQYF. The CDR3 DNA is TGTGCCTGGAACAGGGCGGGGTACGAGCAGTACTTC. Based on the CDR3 plus reference TRBV30 and TRBJ2-7, the full variable domain is SQTIHQWPATLVQPVGSPLSLECTVEGTSNPNLYWYRQAAGRGLQLLFYSVGIGQISSEVPQNLSASRPQDRQFILSSKKLLLSDSGFYLCAWNRAGYEQYFGPGTRLTVT.

The CDR3 nucleotides are TGTGCCAGCAGCTTGGAGCTAGCGCAAGAGACCCAGTACTTC. This gives the protein CASSLELAQETQYF. The V gene is TRBV5-4, the J gene TRBJ2-5; D perhaps matches TRBD2 (6 bases). V was shortened by 0 bases and J by 2 bases, with 8 bases between the two germline ends. This CDR3 has 14 amino acids. Germline CDR1 reads SGHNT; CDR2 reads YYREEE (reference sequence).

This chain connects TRBV3-1 (or the pseudogene TRBV3-2) to TRBJ2-3; D not certain. The CDR3 runs to 13 residues. Germline CDR1 is LGHDT and CDR2 is YNNKEL (reference sequence). With 1 base removed from V and 4 bases from J, the gap between germline ends came to 6 bases. CDR3 loop: CASSQAAADTQYF. In DNA form, the CDR3 reads TGTGCCAGCAGCCAAGCCGCGGCAGATACGCAGTATTTT.

This chain joins TRBV5-4 and TRBJ2-7; either TRBD1 or TRBD2 may fit D (6 bases each). Germline V CDR1 and CDR2: SGHNT, YYREEE (reference sequence). The CDR3 totals 14 residues. V dropped 1 base and J dropped 4 bases, with 12 bases sitting between them. This chain's CDR3 is CASSLKGGSYEQYF. DNA for the CDR3: TGTGCCAGCAGCTTGAAGGGGGGAAGTTACGAGCAGTACTTC.

The chain couples TRBV19 to TRBJ2-3; D is perhaps TRBD1 (7 bases). This CDR3 comprises 16 residues. The V end was cut by 7 bases, the J end by 1 base, with 18 bases between. Looked up from germline, CDR1 is LNHDA and CDR2 is SQIVND (reference sequence). The CDR3 DNA follows: TGTGCCAGTACTATCCCGACAGGGACTGGCACAGATACGCAGTATTTT. The encoded protein is CASTIPTGTGTDTQYF.

In regard to this clone: This sample also contains other DNA sequences that code for the same CDR3. V and J are TRBV18 and TRBJ1-2, with a tentative D call TRBD1 (5 bases). The CDR3 length is 14 residues. CDR1 is KGHSH, CDR2 LQKENI, per germline. V was trimmed by 3 bases and J by 1 base, leaving 9 bases between them. The chain's CDR3 is CASSPGGGNYGYTF. CDR3 nucleotides: TGTGCCAGCTCACCCGGTGGGGGTAACTATGGCTACACCTTC.

V and J are TRBV6-6 and TRBJ1-2; TRBD1 might be the D (5 bases). V lost 9 bases, J lost 7 bases, and 15 bases lay in between. The CDR3 loop spans 12 amino acids. Germline-derived CDR1 and CDR2 are MNHNY and SVGAGI (reference sequence). The CDR3 DNA is TGTGCCAGTGGCAGGCAGGGACTTGGCTACACCTTC. This encodes CASGRQGLGYTF.

This clone came up a few times. The rearrangement uses TRBV4-1 and TRBJ2-7; 8 nucleotides agree with TRBD1. Germline V gene lookup returns CDR1 MGHRA and CDR2 YSYEKL. The ends lost 1 base at V and 0 bases at J; junction bases unmatched: 2. CDR3 size: 15 residues. As DNA, the CDR3 is TGCGCCAGCAGCCAAGGAGGGACAGGCTCCTACGAGCAGTACTTC. Protein product: CASSQGGTGSYEQYF.

The rearrangement links TRBV6-5 to TRBJ1-1, with D possibly being TRBD1 (6 bases). Germline loops: CDR1 MNHEY, CDR2 SVGAGI. The CDR3 length is 14 residues. V gave up 9 bases and J gave up 4 bases, with 18 bases separating them. Here the CDR3 DNA reads TGTGCCAGTACTCGCTTGGGGGGGGCCACTGAAGCTTTCTTT. Residues: CASTRLGGATEAFF.

V usage is TRBV15 and J usage is TRBJ2-1, with 11 bases identical to TRBD2. This CDR3 is 15 amino acids long. Per the germline V gene, CDR1 is LNHNV and CDR2 is YYDKDF (reference sequence). The junction had 9 bases not matched to a gene; V was cut back by 10 bases and J by 4 bases. CDR3 nucleotides: TGTGCCATACGTCTAGCGGGGGGTCATTACAATGAGCAGTTCTTC. Protein: CAIRLAGGHYNEQFF.

For this clone: Relative to the germline gene, one junction end is altered; a read error may explain this. The V call is TRBV5-4, the J call TRBJ1-2; 7 nucleotides line up with TRBD1. The length of the CDR3 is 12 residues. CDR1 and CDR2 from the germline V gene are SGHNT and YYREEE (reference sequence). The CDR3, as DNA: TGTGCCAGCAGCACCCGGGACAGCTACTATGCCTTC. Translation gives CASSTRDSYYAF.

The genes are TRBV30 and TRBJ1-5; D is unclear. The CDR3 extends over 12 amino acids. The germline V gene has CDR1 GTSNPN and CDR2 SVGIG (reference sequence). V lost 5 bases and J 5 bases, leaving 10 bases between the germline ends. CDR3 protein: CAWGGGDQPQHF. CDR3 DNA sequence: TGTGCCTGGGGAGGAGGAGATCAGCCCCAGCATTTT.

This chain uses TRBV6-5 with TRBJ2-7; 10 bases map to TRBD1. The length of the CDR3 is 14 residues. V shed 7 bases, J shed 5 bases, and the junction held 8 bases outside the gene matches. Germline CDR1 reads MNHEY; CDR2 reads SVGAGI. CDR3: CASKPGQGRDEQYF. In DNA form, the CDR3 reads TGTGCCAGCAAACCGGGACAGGGGCGGGACGAGCAGTACTTC.

CDR3 sequence: CAWTRAGNTIYF. CDR3 DNA: TGTGCCTGGACGAGGGCTGGAAACACCATATATTTT. The chain carries TRBV30 and TRBJ1-3, with D hard to call. CDR3 length equals 12 residues. CDR1 and CDR2 from the germline V gene are GTSNPN and SVGIG (reference sequence). Trimming shortened V by 4 bases and J by 2 bases, and 6 bases separated the two germline ends. The full variable domain, rest sourced from reference TRBV30 and TRBJ1-3, is SQTIHQWPATLVQPVGSPLSLECTVEGTSNPNLYWYRQAAGRGLQLLFYSVGIGQISSEVPQNLSASRPQDRQFILSSKKLLLSDSGFYLCAWTRAGNTIYFGEGSWLTVV.

The V call is TRBV19, the J call TRBJ2-1; the D gene is possibly TRBD1 (6 bases). CDR3 length equals 16 residues. The V end was cut by 1 base, the J end by 3 bases, with 13 bases between. Germline values: CDR1 LNHDA, CDR2 SQIVND (reference sequence). The CDR3 is CASSIVKQGGYNEQFF. The CDR3 DNA is TGTGCCAGTAGTATAGTAAAACAGGGTGGCTACAATGAGCAGTTCTTC.

The chain couples TRBV6-2 or TRBV6-3 to TRBJ1-1; perhaps TRBD1 as D (5 bases). V was clipped by 0 bases and J by 5 bases, with 10 bases between them. Germline V gives CDR1 MNHEY, CDR2 SVGEGT. This CDR3 is built from 14 residues. CDR3 in DNA: TGTGCCAGCAGTTACTCGGGGCCCCGAACTGAAGCTTTCTTT. It encodes CASSYSGPRTEAFF.

This chain uses TRBV9 with TRBJ2-3; D unresolved. Trimming removed 3 bases from V and 7 bases from J, with 6 bases in between. The CDR3 runs 11 residues. CDR1 and CDR2 (germline): SGDLS, YYNGEE. As DNA, the CDR3 is TGTGCCAGCAGCGGCCCCCATACGCAGTATTTT. As protein: CASSGPHTQYF.